This TCR beta chain was obtained from a study of T cell responses to AZD1222 COVID-19 vaccine listed by TCRdb under 2021. About the full investigation: TCR sequencing covered more than 230 trial participants: 200 to 220 given two doses of AZD1222 and 26 given two doses of MenACWY control vaccine. Enrollment into the trials was organized by age into subgroups of 18-55, 56-69 and 70-plus years, and those subgroups contained 148, 28 and 57 TCR-sequenced participants, respectively. The full study reports these points: Vaccine-associated CD4 TCRs spanned the whole spike protein, with dominant responses in regions 160-218 and 743-854. In the small 56-69-year group, the increase in depth fell short of significance, most likely because of low power. Conclusions about previously exposed vaccinees are limited because only six or seven AZD1222 recipients were SARS-CoV-2 seropositive at baseline. No day 14 peak-response samples were available, so repertoires were characterized only after the peak T cell response. Reportedly, almost half of the unique spike-specific TCRs recognized epitopes lying outside the regions that are mutated in the B.1.351 and B.1.1.7 variants. After two AZD1222 doses, spike-specific TCR breadth and depth were significantly higher than at day 0 and than in MenACWY recipients. Participants were mostly white British and included more females than males, and it was suggested by the authors that clonal diversity may have been underestimated.

Read against the paper, the sample's time point label means: baseline before first vaccination. Reading the label with the study, this specimen's treatment or condition is: meningococcal conjugate vaccine given as trial control. Samples from vaccinated people were obtained from the UK trials COV001 and COV002, which included a single-blind randomized controlled phase 2/3 trial of AZD1222 (ChAdOx1 nCoV-19) in healthy adults. For TCRbeta chain sequencing, PBMC samples were collected from trial participants at day 0 and at day 28 after the second dose. This clone was seen a single time. Its specific antigen is unknown. An end of the junction differs from the germline gene, which may be a read error. The CDR3 regions of human TCRbeta chains were analyzed by immunosequencing. The source study handled its data this way. TCRs in the repertoires were matched against a reference library of SARS-CoV-2-specific TCRs that had been generated with the MIRA antigen-specificity platform. Breadth meant the fraction of unique TCRs that were SARS-CoV-2-associated, whereas depth meant the fraction of total T cells that were SARS-CoV-2-associated. Using the MIRA data, every spike-specific TCR was mapped to the spike region that the TCR reacted to and assigned to either a CD4 or a CD8 class. Log10-transformed breadth and depth values were compared by one-way ANOVA with Sidak's multiple comparisons tests. TCRdb holds this immuneACCESS table with in-frame rearrangements only. Some clones are missing; in checked studies, unresolved V genes explain under half, and the rest has no known cause. V and J calls and clone size follow that table, whereas D and trimming were derived from the DNA. The sample table shows about 160,000 clones, and about 91% are seen once. The ten largest account for around 4.4% of the sample.

The germline V gene (reference sequence) supplies CDR1 SSHAT and CDR2 FNYEAQ. From its cysteine to its phenylalanine, the CDR3 spans 14 amino acids. The kept DNA is CDR3 alone, 42 bases in frame from the first base. The sequencing here drew on peripheral blood, taken on day 0 of MenACWY control vaccination. This receptor was taken from an adult in good health. The receptor chain draws on TRBV7-7 and TRBJ2-7; the central 7 bases match TRBD1. The encoded CDR3 is CASSRRDSWDEQYF. In nucleotides, the sequence is TGTGCTAGCAGCCGCCGGGACAGCTGGGACGAGCAGTACTTC. This CDR3, with the reference TRBV7-7 and TRBJ2-7 proteins standing in past its ends, gives the full variable domain GAGVSQSPRYKVTKRGQDVTLRCDPISSHATLYWYQQALGQGPEFLTYFNYEAQPDKSGLPSDRFSAERPEGSISTLTIQRTEQRDSAMYRCASSRRDSWDEQYFGPGTRLTVT.